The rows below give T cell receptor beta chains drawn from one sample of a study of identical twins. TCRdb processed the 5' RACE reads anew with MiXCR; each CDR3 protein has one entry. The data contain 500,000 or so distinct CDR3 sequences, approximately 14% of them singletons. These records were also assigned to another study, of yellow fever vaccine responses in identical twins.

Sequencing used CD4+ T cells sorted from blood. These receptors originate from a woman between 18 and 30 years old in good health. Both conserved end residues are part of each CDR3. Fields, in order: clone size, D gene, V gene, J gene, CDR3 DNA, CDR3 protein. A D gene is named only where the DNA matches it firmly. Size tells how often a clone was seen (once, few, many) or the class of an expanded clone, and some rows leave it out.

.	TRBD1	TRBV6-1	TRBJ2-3	TGTGCCAGCAGCCGCGGGACAGGGCTCACAGATACGCAGTATTTT	CASSRGTGLTDTQYF
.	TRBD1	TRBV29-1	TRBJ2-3	TGCAGCGACAGGGGGCGAGATACGCAGTATTTT	CSDRGRDTQYF
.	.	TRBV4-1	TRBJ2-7	TGCGCCAGCAGCACACCCGGGACGACCTCCTACGAGCAGTACTTC	CASSTPGTTSYEQYF
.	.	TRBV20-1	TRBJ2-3	TGCAGTGCTAAGCAGGGGTGGATGGCAGATACGCAGTATTTT	CSAKQGWMADTQYF
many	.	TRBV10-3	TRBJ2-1	TGTGCCATTTCCGGGACTGGGGAAGCAAATGAGCAGTTCTTC	CAISGTGEANEQFF
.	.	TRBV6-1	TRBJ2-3	TGTGCCAGTCTTAGAAATCCGGATACGCAGTATTTT	CASLRNPDTQYF
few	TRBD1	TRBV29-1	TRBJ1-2	TGCAGCGTTCGGGACAGGGGTATTTTACCCTATGGCTACACCTTC	CSVRDRGILPYGYTF
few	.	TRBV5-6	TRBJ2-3	TGTGCCAGCAGCTTATACGGGGGTCGATGGACAGATACGCAGTATTTT	CASSLYGGRWTDTQYF
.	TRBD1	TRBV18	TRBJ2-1	TGTGCCAGCTCACGAAGGGACAGGGGGCCCTACAATGAGCAGTTCTTC	CASSRRDRGPYNEQFF
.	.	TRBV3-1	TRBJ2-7	TGTGCCAGCAGCCTCCTTGGGGGGCCCTCCTACGAGCAGTACTTC	CASSLLGGPSYEQYF
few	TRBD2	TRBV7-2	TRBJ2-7	TGTGCCAGCAGCTCCCCAGGGACTAGCGGGAGACTCTACGAGCAGTACTTC	CASSSPGTSGRLYEQYF
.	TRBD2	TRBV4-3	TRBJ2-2	TGCGCCAGCCGGCGGGGCGGGAGTCCCGGGGAGCTGTTTTTT	CASRRGGSPGELFF